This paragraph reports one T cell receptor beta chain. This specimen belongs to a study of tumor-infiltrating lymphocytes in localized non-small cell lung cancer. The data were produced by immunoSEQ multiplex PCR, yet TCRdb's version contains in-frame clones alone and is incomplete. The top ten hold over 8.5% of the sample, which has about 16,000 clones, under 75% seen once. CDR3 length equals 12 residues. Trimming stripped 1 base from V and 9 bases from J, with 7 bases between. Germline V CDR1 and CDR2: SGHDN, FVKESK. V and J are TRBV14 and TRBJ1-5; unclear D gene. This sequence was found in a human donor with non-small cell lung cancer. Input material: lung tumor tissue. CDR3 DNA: TGTGCCAGCAGCCAAGCGGTGGGGCCCCAGCATTTT. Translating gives CASSQAVGPQHF. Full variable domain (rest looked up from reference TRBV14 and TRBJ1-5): EAGVTQFPSHSVIEKGQTVTLRCDPISGHDNLYWYRRVMGKEIKFLLHFVKESKQDESGMPNNRFLAERTGGTYSTLKVQPAELEDSGVYFCASSQAVGPQHFGDGTRLSIL.